These T cell receptor beta chains were read from a single sample in a study of cytomegalovirus exposure and HLA in healthy donors. Using immunoSEQ multiplex PCR, the repertoire was profiled, and TCRdb retains in-frame clones only, with some absent. The sample has around 190,000 clones, less than 85% seen once. Material: PBMCs. These receptors originate from a middle-aged man in good health and CMV-seronegative. The CDR3 runs from the conserved cysteine through the conserved F or W. The order of the fields is V gene, J gene, clone size, D gene, CDR3 DNA, CDR3 protein. D genes are given only for firm matches. Rows may omit the clone size; those that give it use once, few, many or a size class.

V: TRBV5-6; J: TRBJ1-1; size: few; D: -; DNA: TGTGCCAGCAGCTCCACGGGGAACACTGAAGCTTTCTTT; CDR3: CASSSTGNTEAFF
V: TRBV10-2; J: TRBJ2-5; size: once; D: -; DNA: TGCGCCAGCAGTGATAGTATGAGAGACTATGCCCGAGAGACCCAGTACTTC; CDR3: CASSDSMRDYARETQYF
V: TRBV11-2; J: TRBJ1-5; size: -; D: TRBD1; DNA: TGTGCCAGCAGCCGCGACAGGGGAAGCAATCAGCCCCAGCATTTT; CDR3: CASSRDRGSNQPQHF
V: TRBV27; J: TRBJ2-7; size: -; D: TRBD2; DNA: TGTGCCAGCAGTTTACTAGCGGGAGGCACTTTTCCCTACGAGCAGTACTTC; CDR3: CASSLLAGGTFPYEQYF
V: TRBV27; J: TRBJ1-1; size: -; D: -; DNA: TGTGCCAGCAGTTCGATAACAGGGTTTACTGAAGCTTTCTTT; CDR3: CASSSITGFTEAFF
V: TRBV7-9; J: TRBJ1-1; size: -; D: TRBD1; DNA: TGTGCCAGCAGATTAGACAGGGCCACTGAAGCTTTCTTT; CDR3: CASRLDRATEAFF
V: TRBV7-9; J: TRBJ1-2; size: once; D: -; DNA: TGTGCCAGCAGCCTCGCGGGGGGGTATGGCTACACCTTC; CDR3: CASSLAGGYGYTF
V: TRBV6-1; J: TRBJ1-5; size: -; D: TRBD1; DNA: TGTGCCAGCGGAGGGGGCTTAAGGTGGAATCAGCCCCAGCATTTT; CDR3: CASGGGLRWNQPQHF
V: TRBV7-9; J: TRBJ2-7; size: -; D: -; DNA: TGTGCCAGCAGCCCGCGGGCGGGACGCAAGGACGAGCAGTACTTC; CDR3: CASSPRAGRKDEQYF
V: TRBV5-4; J: TRBJ2-7; size: -; D: -; DNA: TGTGCCAGCAGCTTGGGAGGTGACCTGGACGAGCAGTACTTC; CDR3: CASSLGGDLDEQYF
V: TRBV9; J: TRBJ1-1; size: -; D: -; DNA: TGTGCCAGCAGCGCCGGGGCGGGGACTGAAGCTTTCTTT; CDR3: CASSAGAGTEAFF
V: TRBV7-2; J: TRBJ2-3; size: -; D: -; DNA: TGTGCCAGCAGCTTTGGACTTCTCACAGATACGCAGTATTTT; CDR3: CASSFGLLTDTQYF
V: TRBV9; J: TRBJ1-4; size: -; D: TRBD1; DNA: TGTGCCAGCAGCCCGGGACAGGGCCATGAAAAACTGTTTTTT; CDR3: CASSPGQGHEKLFF
V: TRBV21-1; J: TRBJ2-1; size: few; D: -; DNA: TGTGCCAGCAGGGGCGGGAACTCAACCTCAGATGAGCAGTTCTTC; CDR3: CASRGGNSTSDEQFF
V: TRBV25-1; J: TRBJ1-6; size: few; D: -; DNA: TGTGCCAGCGGCACCGTAAATTCACCCCTCCACTTT; CDR3: CASGTVNSPLHF
V: TRBV6-6; J: TRBJ2-7; size: few; D: TRBD1; DNA: TGTGCCAGCAACCCGGACAGGGACCAAGACGAGCAGTACTTC; CDR3: CASNPDRDQDEQYF
V: TRBV7-2; J: TRBJ2-7; size: -; D: TRBD2; DNA: TGTGCCAGCAGCTTAGTCCCGGGGGGCTACGAGCAGTACTTC; CDR3: CASSLVPGGYEQYF
V: TRBV5-4; J: TRBJ2-1; size: -; D: -; DNA: TGTGCCAGCAGCAGCAGACTAGTCCCCGGGGAGCAGTTCTTC; CDR3: CASSSRLVPGEQFF
V: TRBV5-6; J: TRBJ1-2; size: -; D: -; DNA: TGTGCCAGCAGCCCCCTGGGGACACCAGGTAGGGTTGGCTACACCTTC; CDR3: CASSPLGTPGRVGYTF
V: TRBV5-5; J: TRBJ1-1; size: -; D: -; DNA: TGTGCCAGCAGCTTGCAGGGGAACACTGAAGCTTTCTTT; CDR3: CASSLQGNTEAFF
V: TRBV7-9; J: TRBJ2-7; size: -; D: -; DNA: TGTGCCAGCAGCTTAGATCCCAGAAGATCCCACGAGCAGTACTTC; CDR3: CASSLDPRRSHEQYF
V: TRBV9; J: TRBJ1-2; size: -; D: -; DNA: TGTGCCAGCAATTCCCCTTTTTATGGCTACACCTTC; CDR3: CASNSPFYGYTF
V: TRBV19; J: TRBJ2-1; size: -; D: -; DNA: TGTGCCAGTAGTATCGGCAGGGGCCCTGGGGAGCAGTTCTTC; CDR3: CASSIGRGPGEQFF
V: TRBV28; J: TRBJ2-7; size: -; D: TRBD1; DNA: TGTGCCACTTGGGGACAGCAATACGAGCAGTACTTC; CDR3: CATWGQQYEQYF
V: TRBV2; J: TRBJ2-3; size: once; D: TRBD2; DNA: TGTGCCAGCAGTGCTAGCGGAAACACAGATACGCAGTATTTT; CDR3: CASSASGNTDTQYF
V: TRBV2; J: TRBJ1-2; size: -; D: -; DNA: TGTGCCAGCAACAAGGACACGAACTATGGCTACACCTTC; CDR3: CASNKDTNYGYTF
V: TRBV5-4; J: TRBJ2-2; size: -; D: TRBD1; DNA: TGTGCCAGCAGCCCCACAGGGGCGAACGGGGAGCTGTTTTTT; CDR3: CASSPTGANGELFF
V: TRBV18; J: TRBJ1-1; size: -; D: -; DNA: TGTGCCAGCTCACCACAACAGGGCCGGGTGACTGAAGCTTTCTTT; CDR3: CASSPQQGRVTEAFF
V: TRBV19; J: TRBJ2-7; size: once; D: -; DNA: TGTGCCAGTAGTATAGCTGGGGGGAACTCCTACGAGCAGTACTTC; CDR3: CASSIAGGNSYEQYF
V: TRBV19; J: TRBJ1-1; size: once; D: -; DNA: TGTGCCAGTAGCCGTGCCAGGGCAGGGAACATGAACACTGAAGCTTTCTTT; CDR3: CASSRARAGNMNTEAFF
V: TRBV7-9; J: TRBJ2-7; size: few; D: -; DNA: TGTGCCAGCAGCCACGGCGGGTTCGAGCAGTACTTC; CDR3: CASSHGGFEQYF
V: TRBV6-5; J: TRBJ2-1; size: -; D: -; DNA: TGTGCCAGCAGTTCACCGGAGGCCCCCTACAATGAGCAGTTCTTC; CDR3: CASSSPEAPYNEQFF
V: TRBV5-1; J: TRBJ2-3; size: few; D: TRBD1; DNA: TGCGCCAGCAGCTCCGGGACAGGGGGTCGTGGGAACACAGATACGCAGTATTTT; CDR3: CASSSGTGGRGNTDTQYF
V: TRBV7-2; J: TRBJ2-5; size: -; D: -; DNA: TGTGCCAGCAGCTTAGGCATTAGCCTACAAGAGACCCAGTACTTC; CDR3: CASSLGISLQETQYF
V: TRBV11-1; J: TRBJ2-7; size: once; D: -; DNA: TGTGCCAGCAGCGAAGAAGGGACATTTGCCTCCTACGAGCAGTACTTC; CDR3: CASSEEGTFASYEQYF
V: TRBV4-3; J: TRBJ1-2; size: few; D: -; DNA: TGCGCCAGCAGCCAAGATCTCGGATTACTTCACGGGGGCTACACCTTC; CDR3: CASSQDLGLLHGGYTF
V: TRBV6-5; J: TRBJ1-2; size: -; D: TRBD1; DNA: TGTGCCAGCAGTTACTCAGGCAGGGGGCCAGACTATGGCTACACCTTC; CDR3: CASSYSGRGPDYGYTF
V: TRBV25-1; J: TRBJ1-1; size: -; D: -; DNA: TGTGCCAGCAGTGACCCCTATGTCGGGAACACTGAAGCTTTCTTT; CDR3: CASSDPYVGNTEAFF
V: TRBV2; J: TRBJ1-2; size: -; D: -; DNA: TGTGCCAGCAGTGAATCCTCCTATGGCTACACCTTC; CDR3: CASSESSYGYTF
V: TRBV28; J: TRBJ2-7; size: -; D: -; DNA: TGTGCCAGCAGTTTAGCGGGAAGCTCCTACGAGCAGTACTTC; CDR3: CASSLAGSSYEQYF
V: TRBV6-1; J: TRBJ1-2; size: -; D: TRBD1; DNA: TGTGCCAGCAGTGAGTATGGGACAGACGCTAACTATGGCTACACCTTC; CDR3: CASSEYGTDANYGYTF
V: TRBV7-9; J: TRBJ2-4; size: few; D: -; DNA: TGTGCCAGCAGCCCTCTTGTCCTAGCCAAAAACATTCAGTACTTC; CDR3: CASSPLVLAKNIQYF
V: TRBV27; J: TRBJ1-6; size: -; D: TRBD1; DNA: TGTGCCAGCAGTCTATATGTGGACAGGGAATATAATTCACCCCTCCACTTT; CDR3: CASSLYVDREYNSPLHF
V: TRBV5-1; J: TRBJ2-6; size: -; D: TRBD1; DNA: TGCGCCAGCAGCTTTGTCCATCGGACAGGGATTGGGGCCAACGTCCTGACTTTC; CDR3: CASSFVHRTGIGANVLTF
V: TRBV6-6; J: TRBJ1-2; size: -; D: TRBD1; DNA: TGTGCCAGCAGTACCCGAATGACAGGGAACTATGGCTACACCTTC; CDR3: CASSTRMTGNYGYTF
V: TRBV19; J: TRBJ1-1; size: few; D: TRBD1; DNA: TGTGCCAGTAGTTCTGGACAGGGCTGGACTGAAGCTTTCTTT; CDR3: CASSSGQGWTEAFF
V: TRBV7-9; J: TRBJ2-1; size: -; D: TRBD1; DNA: TGTGCCAGCAGCTTAGGGGGAACAGGGGCGGTGAAGTTCTTC; CDR3: CASSLGGTGAVKFF